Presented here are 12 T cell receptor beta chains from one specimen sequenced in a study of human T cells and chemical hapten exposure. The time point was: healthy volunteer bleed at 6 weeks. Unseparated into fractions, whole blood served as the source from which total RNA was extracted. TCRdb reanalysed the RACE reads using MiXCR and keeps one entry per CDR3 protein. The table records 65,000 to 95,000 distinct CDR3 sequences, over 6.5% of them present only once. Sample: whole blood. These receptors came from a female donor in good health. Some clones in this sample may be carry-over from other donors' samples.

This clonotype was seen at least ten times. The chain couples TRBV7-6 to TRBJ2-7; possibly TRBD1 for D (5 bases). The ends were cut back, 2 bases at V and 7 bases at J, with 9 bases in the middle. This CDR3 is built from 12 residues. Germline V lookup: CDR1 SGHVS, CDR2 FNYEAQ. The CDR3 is CASSLQGGEQYF. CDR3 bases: TGTGCCAGCAGCTTACAGGGTGGGGAGCAGTACTTC.

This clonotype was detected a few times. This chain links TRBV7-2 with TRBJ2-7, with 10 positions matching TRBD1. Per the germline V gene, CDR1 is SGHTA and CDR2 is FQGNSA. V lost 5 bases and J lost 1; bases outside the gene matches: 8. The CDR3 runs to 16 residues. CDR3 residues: CASSGSDRGRSYEQYF. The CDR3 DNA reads TGTGCCAGCAGCGGAAGTGACAGGGGGCGATCCTACGAGCAGTACTTC.

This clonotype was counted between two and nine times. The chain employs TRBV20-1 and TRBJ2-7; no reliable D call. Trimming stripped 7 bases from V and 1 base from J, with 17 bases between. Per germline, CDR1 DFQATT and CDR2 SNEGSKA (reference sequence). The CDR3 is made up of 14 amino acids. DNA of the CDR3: TGCAGTGTGAGTGTTGAGCGTGGGTCCTACGAGCAGTACTTC. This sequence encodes CSVSVERGSYEQYF.

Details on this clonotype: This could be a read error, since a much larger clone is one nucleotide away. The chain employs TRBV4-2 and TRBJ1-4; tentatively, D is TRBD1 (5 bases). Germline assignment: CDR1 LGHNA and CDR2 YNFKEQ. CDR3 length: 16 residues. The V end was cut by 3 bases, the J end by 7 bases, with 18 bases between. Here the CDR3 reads CASSQNHKGQGEKLFF. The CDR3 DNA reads TGTGCCAGCAGCCAGAACCACAAGGGGCAAGGTGAAAAACTGTTTTTT.

Written as DNA, the CDR3 is TGTGCCAGCAGCGACAGGGGGCAGGTCGAGCAGTACTTC. Encoded protein: CASSDRGQVEQYF. This chain links TRBV27 with TRBJ2-7; 10 nucleotides agree with TRBD1. The V segment lost 6 bases and the J segment 6 bases; nucleotides outside the gene matches: 5. Germline V CDR1 and CDR2: MNHEY, SMNVEV (reference sequence). The CDR3 is 13 residues long.

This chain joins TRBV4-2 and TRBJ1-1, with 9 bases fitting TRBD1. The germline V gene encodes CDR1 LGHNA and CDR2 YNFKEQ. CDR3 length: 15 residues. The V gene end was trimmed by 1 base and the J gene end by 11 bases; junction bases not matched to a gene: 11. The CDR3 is CASSQVKTGGESAFF. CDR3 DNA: TGTGCCAGCAGCCAAGTCAAGACAGGGGGGGAATCTGCTTTCTTT.

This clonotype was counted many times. The CDR3 here is CASSVDTVNTEAFF. The CDR3 DNA is TGTGCCAGCAGTGTTGATACAGTGAACACTGAAGCTTTCTTT. The V and J genes are TRBV2 and TRBJ1-1; unclear D gene. Germline V CDR1 and CDR2: SNHLY, FYNNEI. Trimming took off 4 bases at V and 0 bases at J, with 9 bases between the two ends. This CDR3 has 14 residues.

CDR3 DNA: TGTGCCAGCAGCCAAGGCTCGGCAGGGGAGTGGGGTGAGCAGTTCTTC. This translates into CASSQGSAGEWGEQFF. The V gene is TRBV3-1, the J gene TRBJ2-1; possible D gene TRBD1, 6 bases. V lost 1 base to trimming and J lost 9 bases, with 19 bases between them. CDR3 length: 16 amino acids. Per germline, CDR1 LGHDT and CDR2 YNNKEL (reference sequence).

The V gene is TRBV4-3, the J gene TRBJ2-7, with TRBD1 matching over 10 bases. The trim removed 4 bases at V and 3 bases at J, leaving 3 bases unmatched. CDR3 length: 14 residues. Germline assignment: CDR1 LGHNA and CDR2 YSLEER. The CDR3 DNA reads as TGCGCCAGCAGCCGCGGGACAGGGGACTACGAGCAGTACTTC. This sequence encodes CASSRGTGDYEQYF.

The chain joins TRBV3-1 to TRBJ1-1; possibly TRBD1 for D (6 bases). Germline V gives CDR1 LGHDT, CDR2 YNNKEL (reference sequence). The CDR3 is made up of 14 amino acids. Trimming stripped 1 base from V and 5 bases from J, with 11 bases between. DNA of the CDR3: TGTGCCAGCAGCCAAGCGGACAGCCATACTGAAGCTTTCTTT. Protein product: CASSQADSHTEAFF.

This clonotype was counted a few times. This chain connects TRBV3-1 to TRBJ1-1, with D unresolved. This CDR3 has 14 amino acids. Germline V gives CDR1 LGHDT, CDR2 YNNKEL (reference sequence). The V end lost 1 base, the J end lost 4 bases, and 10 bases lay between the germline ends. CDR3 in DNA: TGTGCCAGCAGCCAAGGCCTGGGGATCACTGAAGCTTTCTTT. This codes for CASSQGLGITEAFF.

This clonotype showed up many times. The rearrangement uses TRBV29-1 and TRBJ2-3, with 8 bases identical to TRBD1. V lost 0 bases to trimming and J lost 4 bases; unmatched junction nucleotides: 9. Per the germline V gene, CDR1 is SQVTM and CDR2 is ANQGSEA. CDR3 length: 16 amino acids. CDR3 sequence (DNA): TGCAGCGTTGAAGATCGGGGAGACAGGGGCCCAGATACGCAGTATTTT. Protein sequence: CSVEDRGDRGPDTQYF.